Given below is one T cell receptor beta chain in context. This specimen belongs to a study of blood T cell repertoires in COVID-19. Per germline, CDR1 LNHDA and CDR2 SQIVND (reference sequence). This CDR3 has 20 residues. V was clipped by 6 bases and J by 3 bases, with 30 bases between them. Original methodology: By means of reference gene primer amplification, nucleated cell counts were estimated. Assay: immunoSEQ multiplex PCR; the TCRdb copy retains only in-frame clones and omits some. The V and J calls and the clone size are those of that table, but D and trimming were determined from the DNA. The sample records around 170,000 clones, 78% being singletons.

The rearrangement uses TRBV19 and TRBJ1-5, with D possibly matching TRBD1 (6 bases). The sample taken for sequencing was peripheral blood. The sequence came from a woman of 80 years or more with acute or convalescent COVID-19. CDR3 DNA sequence: TGTGCCAGTAGGATAATTTTTGGGACAATCCGTTCTGGGGCCAATCAGCCCCAGCATTTT. Encoded protein: CASRIIFGTIRSGANQPQHF.